This T cell receptor beta chain was profiled in a study of control samples from healthy donors and cancer patients. Germline CDR1 reads SGDLS; CDR2 reads YYNGEE. The CDR3 consists of 14 residues. Between the trimmed V and J ends, which lost 0 bases and 0 bases, there was a span of 4 bases. This clone was counted a single time. The assay was immunoSEQ multiplex PCR, and TCRdb's table has in-frame clones only and misses some. The sample yields more than 100,000 clones, 75% to 95% seen once. Sequenced: blood. This chain uses TRBV9 with TRBJ2-4; D not certain. The receptor was isolated from a man aged 18-30 years in good health. This chain's CDR3 is CASSVDLAKNIQYF. The CDR3 DNA sequence: TGTGCCAGCAGCGTAGACTTAGCCAAAAACATTCAGTACTTC.